This T cell receptor (beta chain) was captured in a study of early T cells in non-severe SARS-CoV-2 infection. General observations from the study: There was a bias toward anti-spike CD8 responses in VDJdb matching, which missed private and CD4 specificities.

V was clipped by 3 bases and J by 2 bases; unmatched bases: 7. Germline loops: CDR1 SQVTM, CDR2 ANQGSEA. CDR3 length: 14 amino acids. As regards this clonotype: No antigen is known for it.

TCRdb used MiXCR to reprocess the 5' RACE reads, holding one entry per CDR3 protein. The table lists about 58,000 distinct CDR3 sequences, roughly 12% of them singletons. The source material was whole blood. The source of this sequence is an adult who was a healthcare worker with PCR-confirmed SARS-CoV-2 infection or an uninfected control (not recorded which). V and J are TRBV29-1 and TRBJ2-7, with 7 nucleotides matching TRBD2. In DNA form, the CDR3 reads TGCAGCGTTGATGCTAGCGGCAGAGCCTACGAGCAGTACTTC. Its protein product is CSVDASGRAYEQYF.